What follows are 13 T cell receptor beta chains derived from one specimen sequenced in a study of T cell repertoires in cytomegalovirus infection. TCRdb called the reads again in MiXCR, with one record for every CDR3 protein. This sample has under 850,000 distinct CDR3 sequences; 35% to 45% occur once, and the top ten carry about 2.8%. Sample: PBMCs. Receptors were obtained from a human donor in good health (CMV status not recorded). Some clones in this sample may be carry-over from other donors' samples.

The table lists this clonotype with a count of one. No conserved phenylalanine or tryptophan ends this CDR3, so it is likely a read error. The chain is built from TRBV6-5 and TRBJ2-7; tentatively, D is TRBD1 (7 bases). The V gene's germline CDR1 is MNHEY and CDR2 SVGAGI. Trimming shortened V by 7 bases and J by 2 bases, and 18 bases separated the two germline ends. There are 15 residues in the CDR3. CDR3 nucleotide sequence: TGTGCCAGCAAATCCCGACAGGGAGGAACCTACGAGCAGTACTTA. Translation: CASKSRQGGTYEQYL.

The J gene is TRBJ1-1, the V gene TRBV4-1, with a possible D match to TRBD1 (6 bases). Trimming took off 5 bases at V and 4 bases at J, with 14 bases between the two ends. This CDR3 contains 14 residues. The germline gives CDR1 MGHRA, CDR2 YSYEKL. CDR3 amino acids: CASSAQGGGTEAFF. The CDR3 nucleotides read TGCGCCAGCAGCGCCCAGGGAGGGGGCACTGAAGCTTTCTTT.

J is TRBJ2-3 and V is TRBV12-3 or TRBV12-4; D is perhaps TRBD1 or TRBD2 (5 bases each). The CDR3 runs to 14 residues. Between the trimmed V and J ends, which lost 7 bases and 1 base, there was a span of 12 bases. CDR3 loop: CASKNGTRTDTQYF. DNA for the CDR3: TGTGCCAGCAAAAACGGGACGCGCACAGATACGCAGTATTTT.

In its sample, this clonotype was seen a few times. This sequence joins TRBV15 and TRBJ2-6; TRBD2 matches 11 bases. The CDR3 spans 18 residues. Germline V gene lookup returns CDR1 LNHNV and CDR2 YYDKDF (reference sequence). J lost 8 bases, V lost 0 bases, and 9 bases had no gene match. The CDR3 region has the DNA TGTGCCACCAGCAGAGATAGGGCTAGCGGGAGGCGGACCAACGTCCTGACTTTC. It encodes CATSRDRASGRRTNVLTF.

This clonotype has more than one count but fewer than ten. This chain joins TRBV20-1 and TRBJ1-5; D unresolved. V shed 0 bases and J shed 0 bases, with 18 bases lying between them. This CDR3 is built from 18 residues. Germline loops: CDR1 DFQATT, CDR2 SNEGSKA (reference sequence). The CDR3 loop is CSARDETKTPSSNQPQHF. The CDR3 nucleotides are TGCAGTGCTAGAGACGAAACTAAGACTCCTAGTAGCAATCAGCCCCAGCATTTT.

As concerns this clonotype: In this CDR3 the conserved last residue, phenylalanine or tryptophan, is missing, so a read error is likely. This chain joins TRBV7-4 and TRBJ1-5, with 7 nucleotides matching TRBD1. Losses at the gene ends were 5 bases for V and 2 bases for J; bases not matched to a gene: 12. CDR3 length: 17 residues. Germline V lookup: CDR1 SGHVT, CDR2 SQSDAQ. The CDR3 loop reads CASSHREGQDGNQPQHS. Written as DNA, the CDR3 is TGTGCCAGCAGCCACCGCGAAGGACAGGATGGCAATCAGCCCCAGCATTCT.

This clonotype was counted at least ten times. V gene TRBV7-2 combines with J gene TRBJ2-2, with a possible D match to TRBD2 (6 bases). V shed 5 bases and J shed 3 bases, with 13 bases lying between them. The germline CDR1 and CDR2 sequences are SGHTA and FQGNSA. There are 15 residues in the CDR3. The CDR3 DNA follows: TGTGCCAGCAGCCAGCTCGGGAGTTACACCGGGGAGCTGTTTTTT. Protein sequence: CASSQLGSYTGELFF.

The V gene is TRBV24-1, the J gene TRBJ1-1; no clear D. Between the trimmed V and J ends, which lost 6 bases and 4 bases, there was a span of 11 bases. The CDR3 runs 13 residues. Germline lookup yields CDR1 KGHDR and CDR2 SFDVKD. The CDR3 region has the DNA TGTGCCACCAGTACTCGGGGAAGCACTGAAGCTTTCTTT. Translating gives CATSTRGSTEAFF.

There are a few counts of this clonotype. The J gene is TRBJ2-6, the V gene TRBV6-1, with TRBD1 identical over 10 bases. V dropped 6 bases and J dropped 5; count of bases not matched to a gene: 16. The V gene's germline CDR1 is MNHNS and CDR2 SASEGT. The CDR3 runs to 19 residues. CDR3 in amino acids: CASRPRDRGPGGWANVLTF. The CDR3 DNA follows: TGTGCCAGCAGACCCCGGGACAGGGGCCCGGGAGGATGGGCCAACGTCCTGACTTTC.

This clonotype was observed at least ten times. The chain carries TRBV7-2 and TRBJ1-6, with unresolved D. CDR3 length equals 14 residues. Germline values: CDR1 SGHTA, CDR2 FQGNSA. With 4 bases removed from V and 7 bases from J, the gap between germline ends came to 11 bases. DNA for the CDR3: TGTGCCAGCAGCTGGAGGTTCGCGAATTCACCCCTCCACTTT. This encodes CASSWRFANSPLHF.

This clonotype was counted a few times. The chain has TRBV10-3 and TRBJ2-3, with D perhaps given as TRBD1 or TRBD2 (6 bases each). This CDR3 has 15 amino acids. V dropped 2 bases and J dropped 2 bases, with 11 bases sitting between them. The germline CDR1 and CDR2 sequences are ENHRY and SYGVKD. CDR3 residues: CAISEGGQYTDTQYF. The CDR3 DNA sequence: TGTGCCATCAGTGAGGGGGGGCAGTACACAGATACGCAGTATTTT.

This clonotype has more than one count but fewer than ten. The chain combines TRBV28 with TRBJ1-1; TRBD1 might be the D (5 bases). The CDR3 loop spans 12 amino acids. Trimming shortened V by 2 bases and J by 10 bases, and 11 bases separated the two germline ends. The germline CDR1 and CDR2 sequences are MDHEN and SYDVKM. CDR3 DNA: TGTGCCAGCAGTTTAAGCAGGGAAAGAGCTTTCTTT. Protein product: CASSLSRERAFF.

This clonotype was counted between two and nine times. This chain links TRBV28 with TRBJ1-2; D is uncertain. This CDR3 is built from 13 residues. Germline CDR1 reads MDHEN; CDR2 reads SYDVKM. V lost 5 bases and J 4 bases, leaving 11 bases between the germline ends. The CDR3 loop is CASSGTAPYGYTF. In DNA, the CDR3 is TGTGCCAGCAGTGGAACAGCCCCCTATGGCTACACCTTC.